The clone carrying this T cell receptor (beta chain) appeared a single time. Antigen unknown. The ends lost 0 bases at V and 3 bases at J; junction bases unmatched: 1. Germline assignment: CDR1 LGHNA and CDR2 YNFKEQ. The CDR3 covers 16 residues. Here immunoSEQ multiplex PCR was the method, and the copy in TCRdb shows in-frame clones only, minus some. This sample carries more than 85,000 clones, around 90% of them seen once, and the ten largest clones take under 2%. The sample comes from a study of cytomegalovirus exposure and HLA in healthy donors. Study-wide points: A later analysis found first-cohort TCR clusters tended to co-occur in the roughly 120 validation repertoires. Investigators reported fewer than 200 TCR beta chains as tied to cytomegalovirus.

The clonotype was recovered from a woman between 18 and 29 years old in good health and CMV-seronegative. Sequencing used PBMCs. The chain links TRBV4-2 to TRBJ2-1; 11 bases line up with TRBD2. The CDR3, as DNA: TGTGCCAGCAGCCAAGAGGGGACTAGCGGCTACAATGAGCAGTTCTTC. Protein: CASSQEGTSGYNEQFF.